The clone carrying this T cell receptor (beta chain) was seen just once. The V and J ends lost 8 bases and 1 base, in that order; junction bases with no gene match: 7. The germline CDR1 and CDR2 sequences are MNHEY and SVGAGI. The CDR3 contains 14 residues. The data were taken from a study of blood T cell repertoires in COVID-19. About the research overall: The samples span acute and convalescent COVID-19 from the United States, Italy and Spain. In each case, the material was cDNA or gDNA derived from T cells, B-cell-depleted T cells, or PBMCs.

Authors' methods: Using reference gene primer amplification, nucleated cell counts were estimated. Libraries were prepared by immunoSEQ multiplex PCR; TCRdb keeps only in-frame clonotypes and omits some of them. The V and J calls and the clone size are those of that table, but D and trimming were determined from the DNA. The table has 200,000 to 300,000 clones, more than 80% seen once. This sequence was found in a human donor in a cohort sampled during active COVID-19. J is TRBJ2-7 and V is TRBV6-5; 8 nucleotides line up with TRBD1. Sequencing used peripheral blood. The CDR3 loop is CASSGDRMSYEQYF. For the CDR3, the DNA is TGTGCCAGCTCCGGGGACAGGATGTCCTACGAGCAGTACTTC.